These T cell receptor beta chains were read from a single sample in a study of radiotherapy plus CTLA-4 blockade in lung cancer. TCRdb's copy holds only in-frame clones and misses some; the assay was immunoSEQ multiplex PCR. The sample consists of about 24,000 clones, about 76% of them appearing once. Sequenced material: peripheral blood, taken from a patient treated with radiotherapy plus ipilimumab. All receptors come from a human donor with non-small cell lung cancer whose response to radiotherapy plus ipilimumab could not be evaluated. Each CDR3 is given with its conserved first and last residue. The D gene is left open where the match is weak.

>TRBJ1-1|TRBV30|NA
CAWSIRTGAFF
>TRBJ1-2|TRBV19|NA
CASTPDSRRSYTF
>TRBJ2-2|TRBV5-4|TRBD1
CASSAGQGAIHTGELFF
>TRBJ1-4|TRBV27|NA
CASRELGDISEKLFF
>TRBJ2-2|TRBV2|TRBD1
CASRLPKDRFDVDTGELFF
>TRBJ2-1|TRBV12-5|NA
CASGLRWNEQFF
>TRBJ2-3|TRBV5-1|TRBD2
CASTPTSGYTDTQYF
>TRBJ1-5|TRBV5-4|NA
CASSSQGWNQPQHF
>TRBJ2-2|TRBV19|TRBD1
CASSSGTGNTGELFF
>TRBJ2-1|TRBV2|TRBD2
CASSAGTSDYNEQFF
>TRBJ2-4|TRBV10-1|TRBD1
CASSESKDRKNIQYF
>TRBJ2-7|TRBV2|TRBD1
CASLIYNPGTGAYEQYF
>TRBJ1-2|TRBV30|NA
CAWSYGQNNYGYTF
>TRBJ2-5|TRBV18|TRBD2
CASSPGGPETQYF
>TRBJ2-2|TRBV27|NA
CASSLFSGNTGELFF
>TRBJ2-7|TRBV30|TRBD2
CACTGGPNEQYF
>TRBJ1-1|TRBV28|TRBD1
CASSLLAPGTENTEAFF
>TRBJ2-7|TRBV9|NA
CASSPSYGSYEQYF
>TRBJ1-1|TRBV7-2|NA
CASSLDRALNTEAFF
>TRBJ2-1|TRBV4-2|TRBD2
CASSQEGAGGPYNEQFF
>TRBJ2-6|TRBV10-2|TRBD1
CASSDTGAGANVLTF
>TRBJ1-4|TRBV6-6|NA
CASTDSRGATNEKLFF
>TRBJ2-1|TRBV7-2|TRBD1
CASSLVRTGTTGGQFF
>TRBJ1-1|TRBV6-5|NA
CASSYGPRNTEAFF
>TRBJ2-3|TRBV5-6|TRBD2
CASSLDSPGGWDTQYF
>TRBJ2-7|TRBV11-1|NA
CASSLERQASEQYF
>TRBJ1-2|TRBV15|NA
CATSSGNYGYTF
>TRBJ2-1|TRBV29-1|NA
CSAAGSSYNEQFF
>TRBJ2-3|TRBV7-2|TRBD2
CASSLALAGAADTQYF
>TRBJ2-5|TRBV21-1|NA
CASSKERGETQYF
>TRBJ2-1|TRBV7-2|NA
CASSFAQNNEQFF
>TRBJ1-5|TRBV27|NA
CASRPAGSNQPQHF
>TRBJ1-5|TRBV7-2|NA
CASSFAGSSQPQHF
>TRBJ2-1|TRBV7-9|NA
CASSATFKRFF
>TRBJ1-2|TRBV30|NA
CAWSPTGGANYGYTF
>TRBJ1-2|TRBV19|NA
CASSIRLLAVPNYGYTF
>TRBJ2-7|TRBV9|TRBD1
CASSAVGTGTYEQYF
>TRBJ1-2|TRBV14|NA
CASSQFLQGSYTF
>TRBJ1-4|TRBV5-4|NA
CASSLSPTNEKLFF
>TRBJ1-4|TRBV6-1|TRBD1
CASSTDRGNEKLFF
>TRBJ1-3|TRBV7-2|TRBD1
CASSLVGTGRSGNTIYF
>TRBJ2-7|TRBV18|NA
CASSPSAGDEQYF
>TRBJ1-1|TRBV7-3|NA
CASSHGARGTEAFF
>TRBJ1-1|TRBV18|NA
CASSLWTANTEAFF
>TRBJ2-3|TRBV6-1|TRBD2
CASSEGTSGRLVGTQYF
>TRBJ2-1|TRBV5-1|TRBD2
CASSLLGLAGGMEQFF
>TRBJ1-2|TRBV4-2|NA
CASSQDLPYGYTF
>TRBJ2-5|TRBV4-1|TRBD2
CASSQLERDGETQYF
>TRBJ1-3|TRBV7-2|TRBD1
CASSLDGTGVGNTIYF
>TRBJ1-6|TRBV2|TRBD1
CASSAPTGQSPLHF
>TRBJ2-7|TRBV11-2|TRBD2
CASRRENQRVYEQYF
>TRBJ2-7|TRBV4-1|NA
CASSQDSGLSPYEQYF
>TRBJ1-2|TRBV5-6|TRBD1
CASSPGQGYRGYTF
>TRBJ2-1|TRBV5-6|TRBD2
CASSTPTSVSYNEQFF
>TRBJ2-5|TRBV5-1|TRBD2
CASSLGNLAVTQETQYF
>TRBJ2-1|TRBV29-1|TRBD2
CSVGTSDGRNEQFF
>TRBJ2-5|TRBV6-5|TRBD2
CASSYSSGRSETQYF
>TRBJ2-5|TRBV5-1|TRBD1
CASTLQGEETQYF
>TRBJ1-1|TRBV2|NA
CASSGAGTKEAFF
>TRBJ2-5|TRBV19|TRBD1
CASSAMNRGRETQYF